Presented here are 8 T cell receptor beta chains from one specimen sequenced in a study of beta chain features in type 1 diabetes. Expressed TCRB transcripts were sequenced because the isolated RNA had all been reverse transcribed beforehand. Profiled with immunoSEQ multiplex PCR; TCRdb holds only in-frame clones, not every one. The data show 250,000 to 400,000 clones, approximately 15% seen once. Sequenced sample: central memory CD4+ T cells from blood. The receptors were sampled from a man under 40 in good health.

The V and J genes are TRBV7-3 and TRBJ2-3; a possible D gene is TRBD1 (5 bases). The V end was cut by 5 bases, the J end by 4 bases, with 10 bases between. Germline values: CDR1 SGHTA, CDR2 FQGTGA. The CDR3 sequence is 13 residues long. The CDR3 DNA reads as TGTGCCAGCAGCATAGCAGGGTCAGATACGCAGTATTTT. As protein: CASSIAGSDTQYF. Using reference TRBV7-3 and TRBJ2-3 for the parts outside the CDR3, the full variable domain is GAGVSQTPSNKVTEKGKYVELRCDPISGHTALYWYRQSLGQGPEFLIYFQGTGAADDSGLPNDRFFAVRPEGSVSTLKIQRTERGDSAVYLCASSIAGSDTQYFGPGTRLTVL.

The genes are TRBV7-9 and TRBJ2-5; D is uncertain. The CDR3 totals 14 residues. V lost 5 bases and J 5 bases, leaving 15 bases between the germline ends. In germline, CDR1 is SEHNR, CDR2 FQNEAQ (reference sequence). The CDR3 loop is CASSRATRRETQYF. The CDR3 DNA reads TGTGCCAGCAGCCGGGCGACCCGGCGGGAGACCCAGTACTTC.

This clone was detected a few times. Written as DNA, the CDR3 is TGTGCCAGCAGCGTAGACAGCTCCTACGAGCAGTACTTC. Translated: CASSVDSSYEQYF. The gene calls are TRBV9 and TRBJ2-5; D gene ambiguous. The tail of the sequence fits TRBJ2-7 better, so the J call may be wrong. In germline, CDR1 is SGDLS, CDR2 YYNGEE. This CDR3 has 13 amino acids.

The chain employs TRBV2 and TRBJ1-6, with a weak D call TRBD1 (6 bases). Germline CDR1 SNHLY, CDR2 FYNNEI. The CDR3 runs 13 residues. V lost 6 bases to trimming and J lost 10 bases, with 13 bases between them. The CDR3 spells CASSPGEISPLHF. Written as DNA, the CDR3 is TGTGCCAGCAGCCCAGGGGAGATATCACCCCTCCACTTT.

This clone was counted many times. V gene TRBV5-8 combines with J gene TRBJ1-3, with D maybe TRBD1 (6 bases). CDR3 length: 17 residues. The germline V and J ends were trimmed by 0 bases and 1 base, with 14 bases remaining between them. Per the germline V gene, CDR1 is SGHTS and CDR2 is YDEGEE. CDR3 in amino acids: CASSLGRGRSSGNTIYF. In nucleotides, the CDR3 is TGTGCCAGCAGCTTGGGTCGGGGGCGTAGTTCTGGAAACACCATATATTTT.

The J gene is TRBJ2-2, the V gene TRBV4-1; the D is unclear. CDR3 size: 14 residues. Trimming shortened V by 0 bases and J by 6 bases, and 8 bases separated the two germline ends. Germline V CDR1 and CDR2: MGHRA, YSYEKL. Written as DNA, the CDR3 is TGCGCCAGCAGCCAAGATCGGCTGGCCGGGGAGCTGTTTTTT. It encodes CASSQDRLAGELFF.

J is TRBJ2-5 and V is TRBV5-6, with a weak D call TRBD2 (5 bases). Trimming shortened V by 4 bases and J by 3 bases, and 19 bases separated the two germline ends. The germline gives CDR1 SGHDT, CDR2 YYEEEE. The CDR3 is made up of 16 amino acids. CDR3 DNA sequence: TGTGCCAGCAGCGAAATATCAGCGGTGGGGAAAGAGACCCAGTACTTC. Translating it yields CASSEISAVGKETQYF.

The rearrangement joins TRBV6-6 to TRBJ1-1; D not resolved. This CDR3 has 13 amino acids. The ends were cut back, 2 bases at V and 6 bases at J, with 10 bases in the middle. Germline assignment: CDR1 MNHNY and CDR2 SVGAGI (reference sequence). The CDR3: CASSYGPVAEAFF. CDR3 in DNA: TGTGCCAGCAGTTACGGGCCTGTCGCTGAAGCTTTCTTT.